These 10 T cell receptor beta chains came from one sample sequenced in a study of blood T cell repertoires in COVID-19. Only in-frame clones appear in the TCRdb table, and some are missing; sequencing was by immunoSEQ multiplex PCR. Here the sample spans around 280,000 clones, around four fifths being singletons. The sequenced sample consisted of peripheral blood. All receptors come from a woman between 50 and 59 years old with active or convalescent COVID-19.

The chain is built from TRBV18 and TRBJ2-5; unclear D gene. V shed 6 bases and J shed 1 base, with 3 bases lying between them. This CDR3 spans 11 amino acids. Germline V gene data show CDR1 as KGHSH and CDR2 as LQKENI. The CDR3 loop reads CASSLQETQYF. CDR3 nucleotide sequence: TGTGCCAGCTCCCTCCAAGAGACCCAGTACTTC.

In its sample, this clone was seen many times. An end of the junction differs from the germline gene, which may be a read error. This sequence joins TRBV12-3 or TRBV12-4 and TRBJ2-3; TRBD2 might be the D (5 bases). This CDR3 has 13 amino acids. The DNA for the CDR3 is TGTGCCAGCAGTCTAGCCACTACAGATACGCAGTATTTT. Translation: CASSLATTDTQYF.

The chain recombines TRBV6-6 with TRBJ1-1; 8 positions match TRBD1. CDR1 is MNHNY, CDR2 SVGAGI, per germline (reference sequence). The CDR3 runs 13 residues. V dropped 5 bases and J dropped 6; count of bases not matched to a gene: 5. Here the CDR3 DNA reads TGTGCCAGCAGTGTGGGGACAGGCCCTGAAGCTTTCTTT. Residues: CASSVGTGPEAFF.

This chain links TRBV14 with TRBJ1-1, with TRBD1 identical over 8 bases. The V gene end was trimmed by 8 bases and the J gene end by 4 bases; junction bases not matched to a gene: 6. Per the germline V gene, CDR1 is SGHDN and CDR2 is FVKESK. The CDR3 is 13 residues long. In DNA, the CDR3 is TGTGCCAGCCTTGGACAGGGAGGCACTGAAGCTTTCTTT. This gives the protein CASLGQGGTEAFF.

The chain couples TRBV5-8 to TRBJ1-2, with 7 bases aligning to TRBD1. The V segment lost 2 bases and the J segment 4 bases; nucleotides outside the gene matches: 5. CDR1 SGHTS and CDR2 YDEGEE come from the germline V gene. The CDR3 extends over 14 amino acids. The DNA for the CDR3 is TGTGCCAGCAGCTTCGAAGGGGGCGGCTATGGCTACACCTTC. This gives the protein CASSFEGGGYGYTF. Full variable domain (rest looked up from reference TRBV5-8 and TRBJ1-2): EAGVTQSPTHLIKTRGQQATLRCSPISGHTSVYWYQQALGLGLQFLLWYDEGEERNRGNFPPRFSGRQFPNYSSELNVNALELEDSALYLCASSFEGGGYGYTFGSGTRLTVV.

J is TRBJ2-2 and V is TRBV5-8; 10 nucleotides align to TRBD2. Germline V CDR1 and CDR2: SGHTS, YDEGEE. The CDR3 runs to 16 residues. V trimming: 1 base; J trimming: 5 bases; junction bases outside the gene matches: 5. The CDR3 DNA sequence: TGTGCCAGCAGCTTGTCCACTAGCGGGATTACCGGGGAGCTGTTTTTT. Its protein product is CASSLSTSGITGELFF.

The J gene is TRBJ2-5, the V gene TRBV18; no definite D call. The V end was cut by 1 base, the J end by 1 base, with 22 bases between. Germline loops: CDR1 KGHSH, CDR2 LQKENI. The CDR3 is 19 amino acids. The CDR3 is CASSPLYKAARLGQETQYF. Written as DNA, the CDR3 is TGTGCCAGCTCACCACTTTATAAGGCGGCGAGGCTCGGCCAAGAGACCCAGTACTTC.

The rearrangement joins TRBV28 to TRBJ2-7; 9 nucleotides align to TRBD1. The CDR3 has 16 amino acids. Trimming removed 4 bases from V and 2 bases from J; junction bases left unmatched: 9. Germline V gives CDR1 MDHEN, CDR2 SYDVKM. The CDR3, as DNA: TGTGCCAGCAGTTCCCCCTCGACAGGGGGGGCCTACGAGCAGTACTTC. Encoded protein: CASSSPSTGGAYEQYF.

V and J are TRBV11-3 and TRBJ2-3; 8 nucleotides line up with TRBD2. The V segment lost 0 bases and the J segment 8 bases; nucleotides outside the gene matches: 19. The V gene's germline CDR1 is SGHNT and CDR2 YENEEA. The CDR3 extends over 19 amino acids. The CDR3 sequence is CASSLDIPEREGSEGTQYF. CDR3 in DNA: TGTGCCAGCAGCTTAGATATACCTGAACGGGAGGGCTCTGAGGGTACGCAGTATTTT. Combining the CDR3 with reference TRBV11-3 and TRBJ2-3 gives the whole variable domain EAGVVQSPRYKIIEKKQPVAFWCNPISGHNTLYWYLQNLGQGPELLIRYENEEAVDDSQLPKDRFSAERLKGVDSTLKIQPAELGDSAVYLCASSLDIPEREGSEGTQYFGPGTRLTVL.

The table lists this clone with many counts. For the CDR3, the DNA is TGTGCCAGCTCACCGACAGGGAGGAACACTGAAGCTTTCTTT. It translates to CASSPTGRNTEAFF. The V gene is TRBV18, the J gene TRBJ1-1; 7 nucleotides match TRBD1. The CDR3 consists of 14 residues. Germline loops: CDR1 KGHSH, CDR2 LQKENI. V trimming: 3 bases; J trimming: 1 base; junction bases outside the gene matches: 2.